This passage covers 3 T cell receptor beta chains from one sample sequenced in a study of T cell repertoires in cytomegalovirus infection. TCRdb re-analysed the reads in MiXCR, keeping a single row per CDR3 protein. The sample has 450,000 to 550,000 distinct CDR3 sequences; 16% are singletons. Sequenced: CD8+ T cells from PBMCs. The receptors here all came from a human donor in good health (CMV status not recorded). Some clones in this sample may be carry-over from other donors' samples.

The gene calls are TRBV29-1 and TRBJ2-7, with 7 nucleotides matching TRBD2. Germline CDR1 is SQVTM and CDR2 is ANQGSEA. V shed 4 bases, J shed 7 bases, and the junction held 16 bases outside the gene matches. The CDR3 spans 15 residues. CDR3 in amino acids: CSVGGGLTWEVEQYF. DNA for the CDR3: TGCAGCGTTGGGGGGGGACTCACATGGGAGGTGGAGCAGTACTTC.

V and J are TRBV20-1 and TRBJ2-7; 10 bases map to TRBD1. The length of the CDR3 is 14 residues. V lost 5 bases, J lost 4 bases, and 8 bases stayed unmatched. Looked up from germline, CDR1 is DFQATT and CDR2 is SNEGSKA (reference sequence). CDR3 loop: CSAPNRDRGYEQYF. The CDR3 nucleotides are TGCAGTGCTCCTAACCGGGACAGGGGTTACGAGCAGTACTTC.

The chain carries TRBV12-3 or TRBV12-4 and TRBJ1-1, with a tentative D call TRBD1 (5 bases). This CDR3 contains 14 residues. Between the trimmed V and J ends, which lost 1 base and 4 bases, there was a span of 10 bases. CDR3 protein: CASSLGMGRTEAFF. The CDR3 DNA follows: TGTGCCAGCAGTTTAGGGATGGGGCGCACTGAAGCTTTCTTT.